This T cell receptor (beta chain) was retrieved from a study of T cell changes during pregnancy in multiple sclerosis. Sequencing was performed with immunoSEQ multiplex PCR; in TCRdb, only in-frame clones are kept and a portion is missing. The data contain tens of thousands of clones, around nine tenths of them singletons. Germline assignment: CDR1 SGHAT and CDR2 FQNNGV. This CDR3 contains 15 residues. V was pared by 2 bases and J by 3 bases, with 6 bases of the junction left unmatched. The sequencing used CD8+ T cells from peripheral blood mononuclear cells, collected before pregnancy. The sequence was collected from a female donor with multiple sclerosis, enrolled in a pregnancy study. The chain joins TRBV11-2 to TRBJ2-7, with TRBD1 identical over 8 bases. The CDR3 coding sequence is TGTGCCAGCAGCTTAAGTCGGGGGACAGGCTACGAGCAGTACTTC. It specifies CASSLSRGTGYEQYF.